The 25 T cell receptor beta chains below were found in one sample sequenced in a study of blood T cell repertoires in COVID-19. Data came from immunoSEQ multiplex PCR; TCRdb stores just in-frame clones and leaves some out. In the table there are 100,000 to 150,000 clones, approximately 68% of which are singletons. The sequencing sample was made of peripheral blood. Every receptor here comes from a woman between 65 and 79 years old with acute or convalescent COVID-19.

This clone came up many times. The chain carries TRBV6-2 or TRBV6-3 and TRBJ2-2; D uncertain. CDR1 is MNHEY, CDR2 SVGEGT, per germline. Trimming pared 2 bases from V and 6 bases from J, leaving 7 bases between. The CDR3 contains 13 residues. The CDR3 region has the DNA TGTGCCAGCAGTTACCCGGGTCCCGGGGAGCTGTTTTTT. Translated, it gives CASSYPGPGELFF.

The J gene is TRBJ2-5, the V gene TRBV6-5, with TRBD1 identical over 7 bases. This CDR3 comprises 14 residues. The germline V gene has CDR1 MNHEY and CDR2 SVGAGI. With V trimmed by 5 bases and J by 0 bases, 3 bases remained unmatched. In DNA form, the CDR3 reads TGTGCCAGCAGTCAGGGGGACCACCAAGAGACCCAGTACTTC. Its translation is CASSQGDHQETQYF.

As concerns this clone: In the same sample, other DNA sequences code for this CDR3. The chain joins TRBV5-6 to TRBJ2-7; no firm D call. The CDR3 totals 14 residues. The germline CDR1 and CDR2 sequences are SGHDT and YYEEEE. V was shortened by 4 bases and J by 4 bases, with 15 bases between the two germline ends. In nucleotides, the CDR3 is TGTGCCAGCAGCCCAATCTCGGAGACTTACGAGCAGTACTTC. Translated, it gives CASSPISETYEQYF.

V is TRBV28 and J is TRBJ2-3, with TRBD2 matching over 11 bases. Looked up from germline, CDR1 is MDHEN and CDR2 is SYDVKM. The CDR3 has 15 residues. The V gene end was trimmed by 9 bases and the J gene end by 5 bases; junction bases not matched to a gene: 10. The CDR3 nucleotides are TGTGCCAGTTCGTCGACTAGCGGGAATGTAGATACGCAGTATTTT. It is translated as CASSSTSGNVDTQYF.

The chain recombines TRBV15 with TRBJ2-7; 14 positions match TRBD2. Trimming cost V 5 bases and J 8 bases; bases outside gene matches: 11. The CDR3 length is 16 residues. Germline assignment: CDR1 LNHNV and CDR2 YYDKDF (reference sequence). CDR3 residues: CATSGGQGLAGEKQYF. For the CDR3, the DNA is TGTGCCACCAGCGGAGGGCAGGGACTAGCGGGGGAGAAGCAGTACTTC.

CDR3 region: CASSLLAPGNEQFF. The CDR3 DNA is TGTGCCAGCAGCTTGTTAGCGCCCGGGAATGAGCAGTTCTTC. The chain combines TRBV5-6 with TRBJ2-1, with D tentatively TRBD2 (5 bases). The germline V and J ends were trimmed by 1 base and 7 bases, with 12 bases remaining between them. The germline V gene encodes CDR1 SGHDT and CDR2 YYEEEE. There are 14 residues in the CDR3.

The table lists this clone with a few counts. The chain combines TRBV9 with TRBJ2-1; 11 bases map to TRBD2. The germline V gene has CDR1 SGDLS and CDR2 YYNGEE. Trimming took 2 bases from V and 9 from J; bases not matched to a gene: 16. The CDR3 consists of 18 residues. The CDR3 DNA reads as TGTGCCAGCAGCGTTAGCAGGTTAGCGGGGGGGTTACCGGGTGAGCAGTTCTTC. It codes for CASSVSRLAGGLPGEQFF.

The chain has TRBV5-1 and TRBJ1-3; D not certain. There are 16 residues in the CDR3. Germline V gives CDR1 SGHRS, CDR2 YFSETQ. The germline V and J ends were trimmed by 4 bases and 0 bases, with 14 bases remaining between them. The CDR3 nucleotides are TGCGCCAGCAGCCCAGACATTCCTTACTCTGGAAACACCATATATTTT. It encodes CASSPDIPYSGNTIYF.

This rearrangement joins TRBV3-1 (or the pseudogene TRBV3-2) to TRBJ1-1, with D perhaps matching TRBD1 (5 bases). V was trimmed by 1 base and J by 4 bases, leaving 16 bases between them. Per the germline V gene, CDR1 is LGHDT and CDR2 is YNNKEL (reference sequence). CDR3 length: 16 residues. In DNA form, the CDR3 reads TGTGCCAGCAGCCAAGGGAGCGGGACGGTGGGCACTGAAGCTTTCTTT. This codes for CASSQGSGTVGTEAFF.

The DNA of the CDR3 is TGTGCCAGCAGTTTGACAGGGGGCTCTTCCTACGAGCAGTACTTC. This translates into CASSLTGGSSYEQYF. This rearrangement joins TRBV7-8 to TRBJ2-7; 10 bases agree with TRBD1. The germline V gene has CDR1 SGHVS and CDR2 FQNEAQ. Germline trimming cut 6 bases from V and 1 base from J; bases unmatched to any gene: 6. The length of the CDR3 is 15 residues.

The chain has TRBV5-5 and TRBJ2-3, with D possibly matching TRBD2 (5 bases). V gave up 3 bases and J gave up 2 bases, with 13 bases separating them. This CDR3 comprises 15 residues. Germline assignment: CDR1 SGHKS and CDR2 YYEKEE (reference sequence). CDR3 DNA: TGTGCCAGCAGCTCCGGACTGGCGCCCACAGATACGCAGTATTTT. Its translation is CASSSGLAPTDTQYF.

The chain links TRBV19 to TRBJ1-5; D perhaps matches TRBD1 (6 bases). The germline V and J ends were trimmed by 2 bases and 0 bases, with 14 bases remaining between them. Germline V lookup: CDR1 LNHDA, CDR2 SQIVND (reference sequence). The CDR3 is made up of 17 amino acids. The DNA for the CDR3 is TGTGCCAGTAGTATAACAGCACAGGGCCTTAGCAATCAGCCCCAGCATTTT. Protein: CASSITAQGLSNQPQHF. The whole variable domain, filled in from reference TRBV19 and TRBJ1-5, reads DGGITQSPKYLFRKEGQNVTLSCEQNLNHDAMYWYRQDPGQGLRLIYYSQIVNDFQKGDIAEGYSVSREKKESFPLTVTSAQKNPTAFYLCASSITAQGLSNQPQHFGDGTRLSIL.

V usage is TRBV2 and J usage is TRBJ2-7; D possibly corresponds to TRBD2 (7 bases). Trimming removed 7 bases at V and 3 bases at J, with 13 bases between. Germline values: CDR1 SNHLY, CDR2 FYNNEI. The CDR3 runs to 13 residues. Written as DNA, the CDR3 is TGTGCCAGCACCGGCGGGGGCCACTACGAGCAGTACTTC. Encoded protein: CASTGGGHYEQYF.

This sequence joins TRBV28 and TRBJ2-3, with D possibly being TRBD2 (5 bases). Germline V gene sequence: CDR1 MDHEN, CDR2 SYDVKM. The CDR3 has 15 residues. Trimming stripped 5 bases from V and 1 base from J, with 13 bases between. The CDR3 spells CASSVGGFGTDTQYF. DNA of the CDR3: TGTGCCAGCAGTGTCGGCGGGTTCGGCACAGATACGCAGTATTTT.

The rearrangement links TRBV18 to TRBJ1-5; 9 bases fit TRBD1. Losses at the gene ends were 6 bases for V and 3 bases for J; bases not matched to a gene: 9. Germline assignment: CDR1 KGHSH and CDR2 LQKENI. This CDR3 comprises 16 residues. DNA for the CDR3: TGTGCCAGCTCGGGGACAGGGTCGGGTGACAATCAGCCCCAGCATTTT. This codes for CASSGTGSGDNQPQHF.

The CDR3 sequence is CASSSGQGPYEQYF. In DNA form, the CDR3 reads TGCGCCAGCAGCTCCGGACAGGGTCCCTACGAGCAGTACTTC. This chain joins TRBV5-1 and TRBJ2-7; 8 positions match TRBD1. There are 14 residues in the CDR3. CDR1 and CDR2 (germline): SGHRS, YFSETQ. V was clipped by 3 bases and J by 2 bases; unmatched bases: 4.

This clone has just a few counts. Within the sample, other DNA sequences also encode this same CDR3. The chain is built from TRBV10-2 and TRBJ2-2; TRBD2 matches 7 bases. With V trimmed by 4 bases and J by 1 base, 0 bases remained unmatched. CDR3 length: 14 amino acids. Germline CDR1 is WSHSY and CDR2 is SAAADI. The CDR3 region is CASSAGGNTGELFF. The CDR3 DNA reads as TGCGCCAGCAGTGCGGGAGGGAACACCGGGGAGCTGTTTTTT.

This clone was counted once. The chain joins TRBV2 to TRBJ1-2; tentative D call: TRBD1 (5 bases). In germline, CDR1 is SNHLY, CDR2 FYNNEI. The CDR3 spans 13 residues. The ends were cut back, 6 bases at V and 4 bases at J, with 12 bases in the middle. CDR3 sequence (DNA): TGTGCCAGCAGCGGGGGATTGGCCTATGGCTACACCTTC. Translating it yields CASSGGLAYGYTF.

This chain connects TRBV10-3 to TRBJ1-2; no clear D gene. The CDR3 covers 14 residues. The germline V gene encodes CDR1 ENHRY and CDR2 SYGVKD. V dropped 3 bases and J dropped 7 bases, with 15 bases sitting between them. The CDR3 is CAISETGFGSGYTF. The DNA of the CDR3 is TGTGCCATCAGTGAAACCGGGTTTGGAAGTGGCTACACCTTC.

The rearrangement links TRBV20-1 to TRBJ2-1; D gene unclear. Trimming stripped 5 bases from V and 7 bases from J, with 9 bases between. The CDR3 is 11 amino acids. Germline-derived CDR1 and CDR2 are DFQATT and SNEGSKA (reference sequence). CDR3 DNA: TGCAGTGCTCTCCTCGGGAATGAGCAGTTCTTC. Translating gives CSALLGNEQFF.

This clone is a singleton in its sample. J is TRBJ2-3 and V is TRBV27, with 11 bases identical to TRBD2. Germline V gene lookup returns CDR1 MNHEY and CDR2 SMNVEV (reference sequence). This CDR3 region has 16 residues. The trim removed 4 bases at V and 4 bases at J, leaving 7 bases unmatched. For the CDR3, the DNA is TGTGCCAGCAGTTCGACTGGGACTAGCGGTTCAGATACGCAGTATTTT. Its translation: CASSSTGTSGSDTQYF.

J is TRBJ2-5 and V is TRBV7-6, with 12 positions matching TRBD2. V dropped 6 bases and J dropped 5; count of bases not matched to a gene: 7. CDR3 size: 15 residues. From germline, CDR1 is SGHVS and CDR2 FNYEAQ. The CDR3 protein is CASRLAGGPIETQYF. The CDR3 DNA is TGTGCCAGCAGGCTAGCGGGGGGGCCGATTGAGACCCAGTACTTC.

The chain joins TRBV25-1 to TRBJ1-1; tentative D call: TRBD1 (6 bases). Germline-derived CDR1 and CDR2 are MGHDK and SYGVNS. The CDR3 spans 15 residues. The germline V and J ends were trimmed by 2 bases and 7 bases, with 17 bases remaining between them. The CDR3 is CASSETSGQRVEAFF. CDR3 in DNA: TGTGCCAGCAGTGAAACTAGCGGACAGCGTGTTGAAGCTTTCTTT.

This chain uses TRBV7-2 with TRBJ2-5, with D perhaps TRBD2 (6 bases). The CDR3 runs 14 residues. V was cut by 0 bases and J by 9 bases, with 14 bases left in between. Germline V CDR1 and CDR2: SGHTA, FQGNSA. CDR3 amino acids: CASSLALAVPSQYF. In DNA, the CDR3 is TGTGCCAGCAGCTTAGCACTAGCCGTCCCGTCCCAGTACTTC.

This clone was seen once. This sequence joins TRBV6-2 or TRBV6-3 and TRBJ2-2; 8 bases line up with TRBD1. J was trimmed by 4 bases and V by 5 bases; bases with no gene match: 3. CDR1 is MNHEY and CDR2 is SVGEGT in the germline V gene. The CDR3 runs to 14 residues. The DNA for the CDR3 is TGTGCCAGCAGTCAACAGGGGGGCACCGGGGAGCTGTTTTTT. As protein: CASSQQGGTGELFF.